This T cell receptor (beta chain) was profiled in a study of early T cells in non-severe SARS-CoV-2 infection. Study summary: Sequencing of bulk RNA from unsorted whole blood was done, without chain pairing. Study-wide results and limits: Anti-spike CD8 responses were favored in VDJdb matching, and private and CD4 specificities were missed.

CDR3 length equals 16 residues. Germline V gene sequence: CDR1 LNHDA, CDR2 SQIVND (reference sequence). V dropped 7 bases and J dropped 3 bases, with 19 bases sitting between them. In the library, individual cDNA molecules carried attached unique molecular identifiers. TCRdb passed the 5' RACE reads through MiXCR, listing each CDR3 protein once. The data contain 70,000 to 95,000 distinct CDR3 sequences, roughly 14% of them singletons. A word on this clonotype: The antigen remains unidentified.

The chain employs TRBV19 and TRBJ1-5; a possible D gene is TRBD1 (5 bases). What was sequenced was whole blood. The sequence derives from an adult who was a healthcare worker with PCR-confirmed SARS-CoV-2 infection or an uninfected control (not recorded which). CDR3 region: CASTPEFGRVNQPQHF. CDR3 nucleotide sequence: TGTGCCAGTACCCCTGAGTTCGGCAGGGTCAATCAGCCCCAGCATTTT.